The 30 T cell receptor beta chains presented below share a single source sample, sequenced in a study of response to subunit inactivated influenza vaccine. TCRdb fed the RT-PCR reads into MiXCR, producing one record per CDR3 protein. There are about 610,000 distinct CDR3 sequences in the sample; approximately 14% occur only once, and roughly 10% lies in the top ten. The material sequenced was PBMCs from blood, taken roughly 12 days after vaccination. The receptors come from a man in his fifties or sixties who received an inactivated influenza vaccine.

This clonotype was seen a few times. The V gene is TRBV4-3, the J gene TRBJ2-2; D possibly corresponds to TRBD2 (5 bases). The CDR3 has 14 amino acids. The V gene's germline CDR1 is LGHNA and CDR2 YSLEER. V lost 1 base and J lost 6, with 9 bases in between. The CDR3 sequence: CASSQGASSGELFF. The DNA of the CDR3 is TGCGCCAGCAGCCAAGGTGCTAGCTCCGGGGAGCTGTTTTTT.

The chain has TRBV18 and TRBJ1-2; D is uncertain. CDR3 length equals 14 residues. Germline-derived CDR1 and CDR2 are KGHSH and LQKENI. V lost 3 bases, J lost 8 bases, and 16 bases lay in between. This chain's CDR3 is CASSPVPPNGGYTF. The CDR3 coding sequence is TGTGCCAGCTCACCCGTCCCACCCAATGGCGGCTACACCTTC.

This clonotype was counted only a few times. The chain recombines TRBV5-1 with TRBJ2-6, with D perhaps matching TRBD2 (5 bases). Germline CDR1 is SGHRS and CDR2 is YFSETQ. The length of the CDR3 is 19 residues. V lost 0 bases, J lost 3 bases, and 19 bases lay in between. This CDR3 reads CASSLAGYGDLGGANVLTF. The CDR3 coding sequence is TGCGCCAGCAGCTTGGCGGGGTATGGGGATCTTGGTGGGGCCAACGTCCTGACTTTC.

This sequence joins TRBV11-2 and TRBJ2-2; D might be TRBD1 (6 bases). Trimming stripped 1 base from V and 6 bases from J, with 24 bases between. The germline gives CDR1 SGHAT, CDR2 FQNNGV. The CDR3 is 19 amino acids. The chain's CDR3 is CASSLGGPFVGGSAGELFF. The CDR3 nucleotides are TGTGCCAGCAGCTTAGGGGGCCCTTTCGTAGGGGGTAGCGCCGGGGAGCTGTTTTTT.

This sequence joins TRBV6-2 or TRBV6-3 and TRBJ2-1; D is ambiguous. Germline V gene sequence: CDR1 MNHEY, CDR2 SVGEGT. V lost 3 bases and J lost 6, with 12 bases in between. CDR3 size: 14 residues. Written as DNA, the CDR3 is TGTGCCAGCAGTTATATGGTTGGGGTCAATGAGCAGTTCTTC. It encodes CASSYMVGVNEQFF.

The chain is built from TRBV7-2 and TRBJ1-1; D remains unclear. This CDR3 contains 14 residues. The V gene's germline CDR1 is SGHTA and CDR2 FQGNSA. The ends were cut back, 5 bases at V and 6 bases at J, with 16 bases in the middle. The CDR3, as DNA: TGTGCCAGCAGCCTGCACTCGGGTCCCGCTGAAGCTTTCTTT. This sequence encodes CASSLHSGPAEAFF.

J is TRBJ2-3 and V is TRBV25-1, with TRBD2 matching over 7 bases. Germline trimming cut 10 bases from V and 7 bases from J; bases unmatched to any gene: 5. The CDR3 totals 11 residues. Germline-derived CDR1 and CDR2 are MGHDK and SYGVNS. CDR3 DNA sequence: TGTGCCATTCGAGCGGGGAATACGCAGTATTTT. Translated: CAIRAGNTQYF.

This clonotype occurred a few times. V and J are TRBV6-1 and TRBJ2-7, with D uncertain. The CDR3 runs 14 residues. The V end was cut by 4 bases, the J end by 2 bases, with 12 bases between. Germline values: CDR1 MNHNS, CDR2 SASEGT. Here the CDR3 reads CASSARHNTYEQYF. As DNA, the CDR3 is TGTGCCAGCAGTGCCCGTCACAACACCTACGAGCAGTACTTC.

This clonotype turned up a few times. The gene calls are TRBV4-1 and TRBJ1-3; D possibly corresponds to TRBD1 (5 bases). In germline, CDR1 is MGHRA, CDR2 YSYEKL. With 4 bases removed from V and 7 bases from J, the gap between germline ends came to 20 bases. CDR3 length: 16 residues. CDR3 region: CASSPLGTAVRNTIYF. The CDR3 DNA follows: TGCGCCAGCAGCCCGTTGGGGACGGCGGTCCGGAACACCATATATTTT.

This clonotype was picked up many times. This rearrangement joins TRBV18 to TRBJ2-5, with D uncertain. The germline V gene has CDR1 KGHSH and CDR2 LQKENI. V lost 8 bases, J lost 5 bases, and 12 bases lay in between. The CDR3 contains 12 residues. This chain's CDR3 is CASSPTGETQYF. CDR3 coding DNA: TGTGCCAGCAGTCCGACTGGGGAGACCCAGTACTTC.

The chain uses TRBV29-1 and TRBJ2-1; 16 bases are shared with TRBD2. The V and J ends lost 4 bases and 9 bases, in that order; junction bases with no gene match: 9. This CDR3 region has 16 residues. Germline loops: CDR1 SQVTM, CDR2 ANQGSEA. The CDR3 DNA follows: TGCAGCGTTGGGGGACTAGCGGGGGGGCGATCTTTTGAGCAGTTCTTC. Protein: CSVGGLAGGRSFEQFF.

CDR3 DNA: TGTGCCAGCAGTAGCCCCAGGGCACAGTACTTC. It specifies CASSSPRAQYF. V is TRBV6-5 and J is TRBJ2-5; D is perhaps TRBD1 (5 bases). Looked up from germline, CDR1 is MNHEY and CDR2 is SVGAGI. V lost 5 bases and J lost 11, with 12 bases in between. This CDR3 has 11 residues.

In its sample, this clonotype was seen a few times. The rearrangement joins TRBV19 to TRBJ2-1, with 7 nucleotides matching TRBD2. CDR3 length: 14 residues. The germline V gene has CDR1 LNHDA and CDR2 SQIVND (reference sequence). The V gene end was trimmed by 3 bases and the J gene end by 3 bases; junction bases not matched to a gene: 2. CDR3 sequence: CASSISSGYNEQFF. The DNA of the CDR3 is TGTGCCAGTAGTATTTCTAGCGGCTACAATGAGCAGTTCTTC.

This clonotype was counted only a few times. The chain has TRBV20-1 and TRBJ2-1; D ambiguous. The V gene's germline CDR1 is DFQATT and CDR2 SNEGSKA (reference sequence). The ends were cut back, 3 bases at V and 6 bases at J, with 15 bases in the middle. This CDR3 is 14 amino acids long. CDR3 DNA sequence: TGCAGTGCTAGGCTGTCGGCCGGACCCAATGAGCAGTTCTTC. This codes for CSARLSAGPNEQFF.

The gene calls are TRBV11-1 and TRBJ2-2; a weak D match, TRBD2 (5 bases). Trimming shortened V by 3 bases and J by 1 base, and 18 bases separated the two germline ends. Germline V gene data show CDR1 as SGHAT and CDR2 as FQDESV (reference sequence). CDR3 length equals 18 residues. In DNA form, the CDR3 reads TGTGCCAGCAGCTTTCTCGGGGTTTGGGAGAGGAACACCGGGGAGCTGTTTTTT. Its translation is CASSFLGVWERNTGELFF.

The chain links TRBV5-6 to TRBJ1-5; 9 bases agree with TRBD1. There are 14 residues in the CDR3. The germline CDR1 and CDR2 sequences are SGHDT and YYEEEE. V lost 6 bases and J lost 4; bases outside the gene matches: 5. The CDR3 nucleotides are TGTGCCAGCAAGGCTGGACAGGGGAATCAGCCCCAGCATTTT. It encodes CASKAGQGNQPQHF.

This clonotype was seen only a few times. The chain's CDR3 is CAISEALLDQETQYF. The CDR3 nucleotides read TGTGCCATCAGTGAGGCACTACTAGACCAAGAGACCCAGTACTTC. The rearrangement links TRBV10-3 to TRBJ2-5; tentative D call: TRBD2 (5 bases). CDR3 length equals 15 residues. Germline-derived CDR1 and CDR2 are ENHRY and SYGVKD. V was trimmed by 2 bases and J by 0 bases, leaving 10 bases between them.

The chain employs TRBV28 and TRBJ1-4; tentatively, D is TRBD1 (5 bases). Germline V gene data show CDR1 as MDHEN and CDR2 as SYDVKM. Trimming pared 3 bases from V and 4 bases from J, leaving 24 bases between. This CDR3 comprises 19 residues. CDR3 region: CASSLGPPAVEGSNEKLFF. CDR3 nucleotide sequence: TGTGCCAGCAGTTTGGGACCCCCTGCGGTGGAAGGGAGTAATGAAAAACTGTTTTTT.

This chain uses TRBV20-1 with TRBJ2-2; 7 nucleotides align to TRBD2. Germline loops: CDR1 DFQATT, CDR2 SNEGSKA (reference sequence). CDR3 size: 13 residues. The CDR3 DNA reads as TGCGGAGGGAGGGGATCGAACACCGGGGAGCTGTTTTTT. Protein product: CGGRGSNTGELFF.

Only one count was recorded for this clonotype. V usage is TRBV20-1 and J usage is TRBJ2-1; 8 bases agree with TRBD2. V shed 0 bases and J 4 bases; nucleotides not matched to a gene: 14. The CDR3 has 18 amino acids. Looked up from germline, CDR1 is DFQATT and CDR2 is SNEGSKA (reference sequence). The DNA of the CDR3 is TGCAGTGCTAGAGATGGGGGGCCCACTAGCGGTCAGTACAATGAGCAGTTCTTC. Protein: CSARDGGPTSGQYNEQFF.

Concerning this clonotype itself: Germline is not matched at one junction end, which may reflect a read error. The CDR3 region is CASSPETTGNTTYF. CDR3 sequence (DNA): TGTGCCAGCTCACCGGAGACGACGGGAAACACCACATATTTT. This chain uses TRBV18 with TRBJ1-3, with D uncertain. Germline V CDR1 and CDR2: KGHSH, LQKENI. There are 14 residues in the CDR3.

In DNA form, the CDR3 reads TGTGCCAGCAGCTGGAGACAGGGAGACGAGCAGTACTTC. This codes for CASSWRQGDEQYF. V and J are TRBV27 and TRBJ2-7, with 7 bases that match TRBD1. The CDR3 sequence is 13 residues long. J was trimmed by 5 bases and V by 6 bases; bases with no gene match: 7. Germline V gives CDR1 MNHEY, CDR2 SMNVEV (reference sequence).

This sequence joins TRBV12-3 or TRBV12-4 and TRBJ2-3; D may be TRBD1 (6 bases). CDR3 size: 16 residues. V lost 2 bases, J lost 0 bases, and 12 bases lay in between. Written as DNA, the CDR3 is TGTGCCAGCAGTTTAACCAACAGGGTTAGCACAGATACGCAGTATTTT. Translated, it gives CASSLTNRVSTDTQYF.

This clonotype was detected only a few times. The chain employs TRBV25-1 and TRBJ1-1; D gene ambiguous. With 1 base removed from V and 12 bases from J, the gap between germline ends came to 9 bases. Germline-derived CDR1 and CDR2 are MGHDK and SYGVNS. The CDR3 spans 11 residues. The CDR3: CASSESLRTFF. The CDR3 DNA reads TGTGCCAGCAGTGAATCTCTACGGACTTTCTTT. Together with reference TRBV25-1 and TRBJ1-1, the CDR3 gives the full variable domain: EADIYQTPRYLVIGTGKKITLECSQTMGHDKMYWYQQDPGMELHLIHYSYGVNSTEKGDLSSESTVSRIRTEHFPLTLESARPSHTSQYLCASSESLRTFFGQGTRLTVV.

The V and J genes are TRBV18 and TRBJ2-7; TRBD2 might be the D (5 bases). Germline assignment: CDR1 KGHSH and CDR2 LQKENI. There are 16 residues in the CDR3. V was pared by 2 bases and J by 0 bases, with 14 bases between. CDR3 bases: TGTGCCAGCTCACCAAGCGGACTGGGCAGCTCCTACGAGCAGTACTTC. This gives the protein CASSPSGLGSSYEQYF.

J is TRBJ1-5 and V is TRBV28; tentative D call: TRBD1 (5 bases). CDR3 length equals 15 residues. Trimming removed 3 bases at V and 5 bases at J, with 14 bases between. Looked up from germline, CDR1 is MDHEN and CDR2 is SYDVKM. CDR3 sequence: CASSFGGSRDQPQHF. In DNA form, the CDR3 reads TGTGCCAGCAGTTTCGGCGGGAGCAGGGATCAGCCCCAGCATTTT.

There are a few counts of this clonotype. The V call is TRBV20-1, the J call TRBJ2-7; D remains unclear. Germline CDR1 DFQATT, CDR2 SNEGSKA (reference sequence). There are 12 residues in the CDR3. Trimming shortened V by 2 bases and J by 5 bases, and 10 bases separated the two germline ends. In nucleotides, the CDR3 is TGCAGTGCTAGAAGGGAAATAGACGAGCAGTACTTC. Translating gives CSARREIDEQYF.

The CDR3 region has the DNA TGTGCCTGGAGTGTACTGAGCGGGGGGGCCTCCGGGGAGCTGTTTTTT. Translation gives CAWSVLSGGASGELFF. This chain links TRBV30 with TRBJ2-2; TRBD2 aligns across 10 bases. V shed 0 bases and J 6 bases; nucleotides not matched to a gene: 7. Germline V CDR1 and CDR2: GTSNPN, SVGIG (reference sequence). There are 16 residues in the CDR3.

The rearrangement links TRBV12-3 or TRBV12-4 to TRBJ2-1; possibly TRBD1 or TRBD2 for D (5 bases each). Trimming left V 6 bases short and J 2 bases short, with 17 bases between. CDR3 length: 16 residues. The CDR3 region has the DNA TGTGCCAGCAGACCAACTACCGGGACGGCCTACAATGAGCAGTTCTTC. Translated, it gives CASRPTTGTAYNEQFF.

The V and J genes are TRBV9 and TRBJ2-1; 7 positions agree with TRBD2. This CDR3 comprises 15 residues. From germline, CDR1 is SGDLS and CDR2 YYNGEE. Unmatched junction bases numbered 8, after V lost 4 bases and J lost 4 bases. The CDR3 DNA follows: TGTGCCAGCAGCAAGTCTCAGCGGGGTTACAATGAGCAGTTCTTC. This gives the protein CASSKSQRGYNEQFF.